This TCR beta chain was documented in a study of neurological immune-mediated disorders. This clonotype was counted many times. The target antigen is unknown. Trimming removed 6 bases at V and 0 bases at J, with 11 bases between. The CDR3 length is 14 residues. CDR1 is DFQATT, CDR2 SNEGSKA, per germline (reference sequence). TCRdb reprocessed the 5' RACE reads via MiXCR and lists one record per CDR3 protein. The sample shows 70,000 to 75,000 distinct CDR3 sequences, approximately 14% of them seen only once. General study results and limits: Subjects shared no identical expanded-clone CDR3 amino acid sequences, suggesting private TCR-beta repertoires in all groups. HTLV-1-associated myelopathy ranked highest for TCR clonal expansion and multiple sclerosis lowest, beneath healthy controls.

Time point described: longitudinal time-point 1 (baseline). The sample taken for sequencing was PBMCs. The chain employs TRBV20-1 and TRBJ2-2, with a weak D call TRBD1 (6 bases). The receptor comes from a female donor with HTLV-1-associated myelopathy (HAM/TSP). Written as DNA, the CDR3 is TGCAGTGCGTCCGGGACAACGAACACCGGGGAGCTGTTTTTT. Translated, it gives CSASGTTNTGELFF.